This T cell receptor beta chain stems from a study of shared clonotypes between healthy human individuals. Turning to the study itself: The plates for each donor numbered three CD4 naive, three CD4 memory, two CD8 naive and one CD8 memory.

Using immunoSEQ multiplex PCR, the repertoire was profiled, and TCRdb retains in-frame clones only, with some absent. The sample has around 2.1 million clones, 90% to 97% seen once. The material sequenced was naive CD4+ T cells sorted from blood. Subset described: CD45RA+ positively selected. The receptor's source is a man in his late teens or twenties in good health.

The CDR3 is CASSLGGTGGLYEQYF. In nucleotides, the CDR3 is TGCGCCAGCAGCTTGGGAGGGACAGGGGGTCTCTACGAGCAGTACTTC. The V and J genes are TRBV5-1 and TRBJ2-7; 11 positions match TRBD1. The CDR3 is 16 amino acids. The trim removed 0 bases at V and 3 bases at J, leaving 5 bases unmatched. Germline V gives CDR1 SGHRS, CDR2 YFSETQ. The full variable domain, in which reference TRBV5-1 and TRBJ2-7 provide the parts outside the CDR3, is KAGVTQTPRYLIKTRGQQVTLSCSPISGHRSVSWYQQTPGQGLQFLFEYFSETQRNKGNFPGRFSGRQFSNSRSEMNVSTLELGDSALYLCASSLGGTGGLYEQYFGPGTRLTVT.